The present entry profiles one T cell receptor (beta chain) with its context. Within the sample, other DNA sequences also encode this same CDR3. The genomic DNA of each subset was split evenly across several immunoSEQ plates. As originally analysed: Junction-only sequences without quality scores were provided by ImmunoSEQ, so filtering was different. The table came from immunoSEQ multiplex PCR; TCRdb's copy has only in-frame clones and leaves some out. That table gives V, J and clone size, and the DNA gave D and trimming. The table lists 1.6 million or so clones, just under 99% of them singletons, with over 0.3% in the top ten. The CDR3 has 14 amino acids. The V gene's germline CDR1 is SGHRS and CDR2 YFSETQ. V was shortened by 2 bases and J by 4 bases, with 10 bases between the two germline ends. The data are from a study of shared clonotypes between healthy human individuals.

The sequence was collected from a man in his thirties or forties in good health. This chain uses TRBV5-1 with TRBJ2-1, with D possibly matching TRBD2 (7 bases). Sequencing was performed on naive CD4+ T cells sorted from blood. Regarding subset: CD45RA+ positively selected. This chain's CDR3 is CASSLEGGYNEQFF. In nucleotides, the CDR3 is TGCGCCAGCAGCTTAGAGGGGGGGTACAATGAGCAGTTCTTC.